These T cell receptor beta chains were read from a single sample in a study of cytomegalovirus exposure and HLA in healthy donors. The repertoire was sequenced with immunoSEQ multiplex PCR; TCRdb's copy has only in-frame clones and lacks some. The sample records about 88,000 clones, around 89% being singletons. The sequencing sample was made of PBMCs. These receptor sequences come from a man younger than 35 in good health and CMV-seronegative. The CDR3 runs from the conserved cysteine through the conserved F or W. Fields, in order: J gene, V gene, clone size, CDR3 protein. A row's size may be missing; if present it is once, few, many or a size class.

J gene: TRBJ2-3
V gene: TRBV13
clone size: .
CDR3 protein: CASSLSTNLLADTQYF

J gene: TRBJ1-2
V gene: TRBV7-2
clone size: .
CDR3 protein: CASSWDRENYGYTF

J gene: TRBJ1-2
V gene: TRBV7-9
clone size: .
CDR3 protein: CASSSKGQGYGYTF

J gene: TRBJ2-3
V gene: TRBV25-1
clone size: .
CDR3 protein: CASRADRRTPDTQYF

J gene: TRBJ2-7
V gene: TRBV7-9
clone size: .
CDR3 protein: CASSLRAGQAVDSSYEQYF

J gene: TRBJ2-3
V gene: TRBV9
clone size: .
CDR3 protein: CASSVSSVNTDTQYF

J gene: TRBJ2-1
V gene: TRBV5-1
clone size: few
CDR3 protein: CASSPTGTSPDEQFF

J gene: TRBJ2-1
V gene: TRBV7-9
clone size: few
CDR3 protein: CASSFSGTGYSEQFF

J gene: TRBJ2-2
V gene: TRBV9
clone size: .
CDR3 protein: CASSVGLIAGMGTGELFF

J gene: TRBJ2-2
V gene: TRBV4-3
clone size: .
CDR3 protein: CASSQGSRNTGELFF

J gene: TRBJ2-2
V gene: TRBV15
clone size: .
CDR3 protein: CATSGQVLTGELFF

J gene: TRBJ1-1
V gene: TRBV19
clone size: .
CDR3 protein: CASSVDRGLAEAFF

J gene: .
V gene: TRBV18
clone size: .
CDR3 protein: CASSQGLALESEQYF

J gene: TRBJ2-3
V gene: TRBV4-2
clone size: .
CDR3 protein: CASSHSRLAGGTSTDTQYF

J gene: TRBJ2-5
V gene: TRBV5-1
clone size: .
CDR3 protein: CASSGAGGSETQYF

J gene: TRBJ2-2
V gene: TRBV9
clone size: .
CDR3 protein: CASSVPQGSGELFF

J gene: TRBJ2-7
V gene: TRBV18
clone size: few
CDR3 protein: CASSPRMQGVSYEQYF

J gene: TRBJ2-1
V gene: TRBV5-6
clone size: .
CDR3 protein: CASSLSGLAGVDEQFF

J gene: TRBJ2-7
V gene: TRBV30
clone size: .
CDR3 protein: CAWRPGQGLYEQYF

J gene: TRBJ2-5
V gene: TRBV5-1
clone size: .
CDR3 protein: CASSGTGEGGETQYF